Presented here are 18 T cell receptor beta chains from one specimen sequenced in a study of technical replicates of blood from a handful of donors. TCRdb's copy holds only in-frame clones and misses some; the assay was immunoSEQ multiplex PCR. Of over 80,000 clones in the sample, roughly 95% were seen once. Sequenced sample: T cells isolated from PBMCs. All receptors derive from a human donor in good health.

The chain recombines TRBV19 with TRBJ1-5, with TRBD1 as a possible D gene (6 bases). Germline assignment: CDR1 LNHDA and CDR2 SQIVND (reference sequence). V was cut by 5 bases and J by 1 base, with 9 bases left in between. CDR3 length: 14 amino acids. The CDR3 region has the DNA TGTGCCAGTAGTGAACAGGGAAGCAATCAGCCCCAGCATTTT. Protein sequence: CASSEQGSNQPQHF.

The rearrangement joins TRBV9 to TRBJ1-2, with D perhaps matching TRBD1 (5 bases). The CDR3 is made up of 12 amino acids. Germline V gene data show CDR1 as SGDLS and CDR2 as YYNGEE. Trimming shortened V by 0 bases and J by 8 bases, and 8 bases separated the two germline ends. For the CDR3, the DNA is TGTGCCAGCAGCGTAGCGGACACGGGCTACACCTTC. This translates into CASSVADTGYTF.

This clone was counted a single time. V usage is TRBV25-1 and J usage is TRBJ1-1, with D possibly matching TRBD1 (5 bases). The CDR3 runs to 15 residues. V lost 3 bases and J lost 1, with 12 bases in between. Germline-derived CDR1 and CDR2 are MGHDK and SYGVNS. The CDR3 DNA follows: TGTGCCAGCAGTGATCAAACAGGTGCGAACACTGAAGCTTTCTTT. This translates into CASSDQTGANTEAFF.

This clone was observed once. The chain recombines TRBV11-3 with TRBJ2-2, with 12 bases matching TRBD2. The CDR3 sequence is 18 residues long. Germline V CDR1 and CDR2: SGHNT, YENEEA. V lost 1 base, J lost 1 base, and 4 bases stayed unmatched. DNA of the CDR3: TGTGCCAGCAGCTTAGTTCGACTAGCGGGGGTGAACACCGGGGAGCTGTTTTTT. This sequence encodes CASSLVRLAGVNTGELFF. The complete variable domain, with remaining parts taken from reference TRBV11-3 and TRBJ2-2, reads EAGVVQSPRYKIIEKKQPVAFWCNPISGHNTLYWYLQNLGQGPELLIRYENEEAVDDSQLPKDRFSAERLKGVDSTLKIQPAELGDSAVYLCASSLVRLAGVNTGELFFGEGSRLTVL.

The CDR3 sequence is CASRLSWVSGVITEAFF. The CDR3 DNA follows: TGTGCCAGCCGTTTGTCTTGGGTGTCAGGGGTAATTACTGAAGCTTTCTTT. The chain employs TRBV5-4 and TRBJ1-1; tentatively, D is TRBD1 (6 bases). CDR3 length: 17 residues. From germline, CDR1 is SGHNT and CDR2 YYREEE (reference sequence). Trimming shortened V by 7 bases and J by 5 bases, and 27 bases separated the two germline ends. Looking up the rest from reference TRBV5-4 and TRBJ1-1 gives the full variable domain: ETGVTQSPTHLIKTRGQQVTLRCSSQSGHNTVSWYQQALGQGPQFIFQYYREEENGRGNFPPRFSGLQFPNYSSELNVNALELDDSALYLCASRLSWVSGVITEAFFGQGTRLTVV.

This clone was picked up one time. The chain has TRBV6-1 and TRBJ2-5, with D possibly matching TRBD2 (5 bases). V was trimmed by 7 bases and J by 3 bases, leaving 18 bases between them. The length of the CDR3 is 15 residues. Germline CDR1 MNHNS, CDR2 SASEGT. The CDR3 DNA sequence: TGTGCCAGCACCTCCTCGATAGCGTTCAAAGAGACCCAGTACTTC. This sequence encodes CASTSSIAFKETQYF.

This chain joins TRBV28 and TRBJ2-1; 8 bases are a match to TRBD2. CDR1 is MDHEN, CDR2 SYDVKM, per germline. After removal of 7 bases from V and 7 bases from J, the junction contained 9 bases not matched to a gene. This CDR3 has 14 amino acids. The CDR3 spells CASNPAGVRNEQFF. DNA for the CDR3: TGTGCCAGCAATCCAGCGGGAGTTCGGAATGAGCAGTTCTTC.

The chain combines TRBV6-1 with TRBJ1-5; possible D gene TRBD1, 5 bases. V lost 2 bases and J 6 bases, leaving 11 bases between the germline ends. CDR3 length: 14 amino acids. Germline V gives CDR1 MNHNS, CDR2 SASEGT. The chain's CDR3 is CASSETSGGQPQHF. The DNA for the CDR3 is TGTGCCAGCAGTGAAACATCGGGGGGTCAGCCCCAGCATTTT.

This chain links TRBV4-3 with TRBJ2-3, with D hard to call. CDR3 size: 16 residues. CDR1 LGHNA and CDR2 YSLEER come from the germline V gene. With 1 base removed from V and 3 bases from J, the gap between germline ends came to 14 bases. In DNA, the CDR3 is TGCGCCAGCAGCCAAGCTATTAGCCTATCTACAGATACGCAGTATTTT. Protein product: CASSQAISLSTDTQYF.

The DNA for the CDR3 is TGTGCCAGCAGCCAACTTAGCGGGAGGTCGAGAGAGCAGTACTTC. Amino acid sequence: CASSQLSGRSREQYF. The chain is built from TRBV4-2 and TRBJ2-7; 10 nucleotides line up with TRBD2. The germline gives CDR1 LGHNA, CDR2 YNFKEQ. This CDR3 region has 15 residues. Losses at the gene ends were 2 bases for V and 7 bases for J; bases not matched to a gene: 8.

The J gene is TRBJ1-1, the V gene TRBV2; the match to TRBD1 covers 7 bases. V shed 9 bases, J shed 1 base, and the junction held 5 bases outside the gene matches. The length of the CDR3 is 13 residues. CDR1 SNHLY and CDR2 FYNNEI come from the germline V gene. The CDR3 sequence is CASDGTANTEAFF. CDR3 nucleotide sequence: TGTGCCAGTGACGGGACAGCGAACACTGAAGCTTTCTTT.

V is TRBV28 and J is TRBJ2-7; D remains unclear. Trimming left V 2 bases short and J 3 bases short, with 5 bases between. Germline values: CDR1 MDHEN, CDR2 SYDVKM. The CDR3 consists of 12 residues. The CDR3 nucleotides read TGTGCCAGCAGTTTAGCAGGCTACGAGCAGTACTTC. It is translated as CASSLAGYEQYF.

The chain uses TRBV7-9 and TRBJ1-1; D not resolved. In germline, CDR1 is SEHNR, CDR2 FQNEAQ (reference sequence). The CDR3 runs 14 residues. The V end was cut by 1 base, the J end by 4 bases, with 10 bases between. The CDR3 protein is CASSLGLPGTEAFF. CDR3 coding DNA: TGTGCCAGCAGCTTAGGTCTACCTGGCACTGAAGCTTTCTTT.

The J gene is TRBJ2-7, the V gene TRBV27, with 8 nucleotides matching TRBD2. The CDR3 runs 13 residues. The germline CDR1 and CDR2 sequences are MNHEY and SMNVEV (reference sequence). Germline trimming cut 8 bases from V and 2 bases from J; bases unmatched to any gene: 5. In DNA, the CDR3 is TGTGCCAGCGGACTAGCCTCAACCTACGAGCAGTACTTC. Protein sequence: CASGLASTYEQYF.

The chain has TRBV9 and TRBJ2-1, with 9 nucleotides matching TRBD2. This CDR3 contains 15 residues. The V gene end was trimmed by 3 bases and the J gene end by 8 bases; junction bases not matched to a gene: 9. CDR1 is SGDLS, CDR2 YYNGEE, per germline. Written as DNA, the CDR3 is TGTGCCAGCAGCGCCTCAGCGGGAGGAGTCCATGAGCAGTTCTTC. Its translation is CASSASAGGVHEQFF.

The chain uses TRBV10-3 and TRBJ1-4, with unresolved D. The V gene lost 0 bases and the J gene lost 7 bases, with 6 bases spanning the gap. Per the germline V gene, CDR1 is ENHRY and CDR2 is SYGVKD. This CDR3 spans 13 amino acids. The CDR3 loop is CAISESSGEKLFF. In nucleotides, the CDR3 is TGTGCCATCAGTGAGTCGAGTGGTGAAAAACTGTTTTTT.

The V call is TRBV5-4, the J call TRBJ2-7; 10 bases agree with TRBD2. This CDR3 comprises 15 residues. Trimming removed 3 bases from V and 5 bases from J; junction bases left unmatched: 8. Germline loops: CDR1 SGHNT, CDR2 YYREEE (reference sequence). The CDR3 here is CASSSRAGGLNEQYF. As DNA, the CDR3 is TGTGCCAGCAGCTCTCGAGCGGGAGGGTTAAACGAGCAGTACTTC.

This rearrangement joins TRBV6-5 to TRBJ1-1; TRBD1 agrees at 9 bases. The CDR3 spans 13 residues. Unmatched junction bases numbered 4, after V lost 6 bases and J lost 5 bases. CDR1 MNHEY and CDR2 SVGAGI come from the germline V gene. The CDR3 loop reads CASSGQGRTEAFF. For the CDR3, the DNA is TGTGCCAGCAGCGGACAGGGGAGGACTGAAGCTTTCTTT.